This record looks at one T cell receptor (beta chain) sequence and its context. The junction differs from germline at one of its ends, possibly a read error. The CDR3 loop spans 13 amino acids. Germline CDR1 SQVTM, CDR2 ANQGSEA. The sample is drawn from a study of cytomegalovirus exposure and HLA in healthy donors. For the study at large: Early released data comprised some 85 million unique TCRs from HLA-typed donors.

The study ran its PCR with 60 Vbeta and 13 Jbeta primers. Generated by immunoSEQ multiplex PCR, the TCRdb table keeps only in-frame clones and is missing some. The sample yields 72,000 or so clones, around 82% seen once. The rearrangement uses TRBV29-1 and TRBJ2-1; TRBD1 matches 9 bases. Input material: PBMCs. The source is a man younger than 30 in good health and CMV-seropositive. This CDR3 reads CSLEGQGGDEQFF. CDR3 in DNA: TGCAGCCTTGAGGGACAGGGAGGCGATGAGCAGTTCTTC.